These T cell receptor beta chains were read from a single sample in a study of response to subunit inactivated influenza vaccine. From the RT-PCR reads, TCRdb called clonotypes with MiXCR, one entry per CDR3 protein. The data show under 200,000 distinct CDR3 sequences, about 11% seen once. The sample here was non-naive T cells sorted from PBMCs, taken roughly 46 days after vaccination. These receptors were collected from a man aged 45-65 years who received an inactivated influenza vaccine. The CDR3 runs from the conserved cysteine through the conserved F or W. The order of the fields is clone size, D gene, J gene, V gene, CDR3 protein, CDR3 DNA. A D gene is named only where the DNA matches it firmly. A row's size may be missing; if present it is once, few, many or a size class.

>-|TRBD2|TRBJ2-3|TRBV7-6
CASATSGHTDTQYF
TGTGCCAGCGCGACTAGCGGCCACACAGATACGCAGTATTTT
>-|TRBD2|TRBJ2-1|TRBV12-3/TRBV12-4
CASRRSGSSSGQFF
TGTGCCAGCAGACGTAGCGGGAGCTCCTCAGGACAGTTCTTC
>many|-|TRBJ2-2|TRBV5-5
CASSPGATNTGELFF
TGTGCCAGCAGCCCTGGGGCTACCAACACCGGGGAGCTGTTTTTT
>few|TRBD2|TRBJ2-2|TRBV4-1
CASSQGGVTSLAGGNTGELFF
TGCGCCAGCAGCCAAGGAGGTGTGACCTCGCTAGCGGGGGGGAACACCGGGGAGCTGTTTTTT
>-|-|TRBJ2-1|TRBV20-1
CSARERSVRFF
TGCAGTGCTAGAGAGCGGTCAGTCCGGTTCTTC
>-|TRBD1|TRBJ1-2|TRBV30
CAWSGHQGASGYTF
TGTGCCTGGAGTGGACACCAGGGGGCTAGTGGCTACACCTTC
>-|TRBD1|TRBJ1-2|TRBV24-1
CATSQQGADYGYTF
TGTGCCACCAGCCAACAGGGGGCAGATTATGGCTACACCTTC
>many|-|TRBJ2-1|TRBV5-1
CASSHRDNLSHEQFF
TGCGCCAGCAGTCACCGGGACAATCTGAGCCATGAGCAGTTCTTC
>many|TRBD1|TRBJ2-7|TRBV5-6
CASSSWDREYEQYF
TGTGCCAGCAGCTCCTGGGACAGGGAATACGAGCAGTACTTC
>many|-|TRBJ2-1|TRBV10-2
CASSEPGLTYNEQFF
TGCGCCAGCAGTGAGCCGGGACTTACCTACAATGAGCAGTTCTTC
>-|TRBD1|TRBJ2-1|TRBV20-1
CSAQTGTALNEQFF
TGCAGTGCTCAGACAGGGACCGCGCTCAATGAGCAGTTCTTC
>-|-|TRBJ2-7|TRBV20-1
CSAGGGFGYEQYF
TGCAGTGCGGGAGGGGGCTTCGGCTACGAGCAGTACTTC
>-|-|TRBJ1-2|TRBV7-2
CASSPATAKYGYTF
TGTGCCAGCAGCCCTGCAACAGCGAAGTATGGCTACACCTTC
>many|-|TRBJ2-1|TRBV12-3/TRBV12-4
CASSFYSDNEQFF
TGTGCCAGCAGTTTTTATTCGGACAATGAGCAGTTCTTC
>few|TRBD2|TRBJ2-2|TRBV5-5
CASSFRLAPGELFF
TGTGCCAGCAGCTTCAGACTAGCCCCCGGGGAGCTGTTTTTT
>many|-|TRBJ2-3|TRBV7-2
CASRELTDTQYF
TGTGCCAGCCGGGAACTCACAGATACGCAGTATTTT
>few|-|TRBJ1-1|TRBV12-3/TRBV12-4
CASSLQGPNTEAFF
TGTGCCAGCAGTTTACAGGGGCCGAACACTGAAGCTTTCTTT
>few|-|TRBJ2-7|TRBV5-6
CASSPRVGGPFSYEQYF
TGTGCCAGCAGCCCTAGGGTAGGGGGGCCCTTCTCCTACGAGCAGTACTTC
>many|TRBD2|TRBJ2-5|TRBV11-2
CASSWTSGGGETQYF
TGTGCCAGCAGCTGGACTAGCGGGGGTGGAGAGACCCAGTACTTC
>few|-|TRBJ1-1|TRBV6-2/TRBV6-3
CASSYAEGTEAFF
TGTGCCAGCAGTTATGCGGAAGGCACTGAAGCTTTCTTT
>many|TRBD2|TRBJ2-3|TRBV9
CASNREGRDTDTQYF
TGTGCCAGCAACCGGGAGGGCAGGGACACAGATACGCAGTATTTT
>few|TRBD2|TRBJ2-1|TRBV9
CASSAEGLAGVREQFF
TGTGCCAGCAGCGCCGAGGGTCTAGCGGGAGTTCGTGAGCAGTTCTTC
>-|-|TRBJ2-2|TRBV12-3/TRBV12-4
CASSLRIDTGELFF
TGTGCCAGCAGTTTACGGATTGACACCGGGGAGCTGTTTTTT
>few|-|TRBJ2-7|TRBV20-1
CSARGATSYEQYF
TGCAGTGCTAGAGGCGCTACAAGCTACGAGCAGTACTTC
>many|-|TRBJ1-2|TRBV15
CATSRRGINYGYTF
TGTGCCACCAGCAGGCGGGGAATAAACTATGGCTACACCTTC
>-|-|TRBJ2-1|TRBV13
CASSRPGGMSYNEQFF
TGTGCCAGCAGCCGGCCTGGCGGGATGTCCTACAATGAGCAGTTCTTC
>-|TRBD1|TRBJ2-7|TRBV5-6
CASSRAGTGGGEQYF
TGTGCCAGCAGTCGTGCCGGGACAGGGGGGGGCGAGCAGTACTTC
>-|-|TRBJ1-5|TRBV6-1
CASSGRGPGINQPQHF
TGTGCCAGCAGTGGCCGAGGACCGGGAATAAATCAGCCCCAGCATTTT
>-|TRBD2|TRBJ2-1|TRBV19
CASRPSGALNEQFF
TGTGCCAGTAGGCCTAGCGGGGCACTCAATGAGCAGTTCTTC
>few|TRBD1|TRBJ1-6|TRBV4-3
CASSQDKAGGGNSPLHF
TGCGCCAGCAGCCAAGATAAAGCAGGGGGCGGTAATTCACCCCTCCACTTT
>-|-|TRBJ2-5|TRBV28
CASRASWGETQYF
TGTGCCAGCCGGGCTTCGTGGGGCGAGACCCAGTACTTC
>-|TRBD1|TRBJ2-5|TRBV7-3
CASSFTGQGLETQYF
TGTGCCAGCAGCTTCACGGGACAGGGGCTGGAGACCCAGTACTTC
>many|TRBD1|TRBJ1-6|TRBV20-1
CSAKQGNRNSPLHF
TGCAGTGCTAAACAGGGGAACAGAAATTCACCCCTCCACTTT
>few|-|TRBJ2-1|TRBV20-1
CSARTSESYNEQFF
TGCAGTGCTCGAACATCCGAGTCCTACAATGAGCAGTTCTTC
>few|TRBD1|TRBJ2-7|TRBV6-2/TRBV6-3
CASSYRDRAYEQYF
TGTGCCAGCAGTTACCGGGACAGGGCCTACGAGCAGTACTTC
>many|-|TRBJ1-4|TRBV12-3/TRBV12-4
CASSLETTKGKLFF
TGTGCCAGCAGTTTAGAGACCACCAAAGGAAAACTGTTTTTT
>many|-|TRBJ2-3|TRBV4-2
CASSQDDGTTQYF
TGTGCCAGCAGCCAAGATGACGGCACTACGCAGTATTTT
>-|TRBD2|TRBJ2-1|TRBV4-3
CASSQDHGLAGVYNEQFF
TGCGCCAGCAGCCAAGACCACGGACTAGCGGGAGTCTACAATGAGCAGTTCTTC
>many|-|TRBJ2-2|TRBV11-1
CASSFGETGELFF
TGTGCCAGCAGCTTCGGGGAAACCGGGGAGCTGTTTTTT
>few|TRBD2|TRBJ2-1|TRBV18
CASSPRLAGVFSEQFF
TGTGCCAGCTCACCACGTCTAGCGGGAGTTTTTAGTGAGCAGTTCTTC
>many|TRBD2|TRBJ2-1|TRBV7-3
CASSLLGLAGEQFF
TGTGCCAGCAGCTTACTCGGACTAGCGGGAGAGCAGTTCTTC
>-|-|TRBJ1-6|TRBV6-5
CASSSGTSRYNSPLHF
TGTGCCAGCAGTTCGGGGACTTCCCGCTATAATTCACCCCTCCACTTT
>many|-|TRBJ2-7|TRBV28
CASFSFYGAGEQYF
TGTGCCAGTTTCTCCTTTTATGGGGCGGGCGAGCAGTACTTC
>few|-|TRBJ2-3|TRBV6-1
CASSPVKSTDTQYF
TGTGCCAGCAGCCCCGTTAAGAGCACAGATACGCAGTATTTT
>few|-|TRBJ2-2|TRBV19
CASTPRARLGTGELFF
TGTGCCAGTACCCCGCGGGCCAGATTAGGTACCGGGGAGCTGTTTTTT